Listed below are T cell receptor beta chains from one sample, sequenced in a study of immune heterogeneity within non-small cell lung tumors. TCRdb re-called the multiplex PCR reads through MiXCR, storing one row per CDR3 protein. The sample shows 30,000 to 40,000 distinct CDR3 sequences, approximately 30% of them seen only once. Source material: lung tumor tissue. These receptor sequences come from a man aged 40-55 years with non-small cell lung cancer. Each CDR3 is given with its conserved first and last residue. The D gene is left open where the match is weak. Only some rows state a clone size, as once, few, many or a class for expanded clones.

clone size | J gene | CDR3 length | V gene | D gene | CDR3 DNA | CDR3 protein
. | TRBJ2-3 | 15 | TRBV24-1 | TRBD1 | TGTGCCACCTCGGACAGGTCAGGTGGGGCAGATACGCAGTATTTT | CATSDRSGGADTQYF
. | TRBJ1-1 | 15 | TRBV30 | TRBD1 | TGTGCCTGGAGTTTACCGGGACAGGGAATTACTGAAGCTTTCTTT | CAWSLPGQGITEAFF
. | TRBJ1-1 | 13 | TRBV7-6 | . | TGTGCCAGCAGCTTCGGAGTTAGCACTGAAGCTTTCTTT | CASSFGVSTEAFF
. | TRBJ2-2 | 16 | TRBV12-3/TRBV12-4 | TRBD1 | TGTGCCAGCAGCTATCCGGGACAGCGCTACACCGGGGAGCTGTTTTTT | CASSYPGQRYTGELFF
. | TRBJ1-3 | 15 | TRBV5-1 | . | TGCGCCAGCAGTTTAACCCAGGGTTCCGGAAACACCATATATTTT | CASSLTQGSGNTIYF
. | TRBJ2-2 | 15 | TRBV10-1 | TRBD1 | TGCGCCAGCAGTGACGGGACAGGATACACCGGGGAGCTGTTTTTT | CASSDGTGYTGELFF
many | TRBJ2-2 | 15 | TRBV19 | TRBD2 | TGTGCCAGTAGTCCGGGACTAGCGAGCTCCGGGGAGCTGTTTTTT | CASSPGLASSGELFF
. | TRBJ2-3 | 15 | TRBV24-1 | . | TGTGCCACCAGTGCCACCGAGGCGCGCACAGATACGCAGTATTTT | CATSATEARTDTQYF
. | TRBJ2-5 | 12 | TRBV30 | . | TGTGCCTGGAGTTCTAGCCAAGAGACCCAGTACTTC | CAWSSSQETQYF
many | TRBJ1-4 | 14 | TRBV25-1 | . | TGTGCCAGCAGTTCGGGCGCAAATAATGAAAAACTGTTTTTT | CASSSGANNEKLFF
many | TRBJ2-7 | 13 | TRBV5-5 | . | TGTGCCAGCAGCTTGGGGAGGAACTACGAGCAGTACTTC | CASSLGRNYEQYF
few | TRBJ2-3 | 13 | TRBV5-1 | TRBD1 | TGCGCCAGCAGCATCGACAGGGGGGTCACGCAGTATTTT | CASSIDRGVTQYF
few | TRBJ2-5 | 17 | TRBV29-1 | TRBD1 | TGCAGCGTTGAAGATTGGGACAGGGGGATACGAAGGGAGACCCAGTACTTC | CSVEDWDRGIRRETQYF
many | TRBJ2-7 | 14 | TRBV7-9 | . | TGTGCCAGCAGCTTACTAGACCCGGCTTACGAGCAGTACTTC | CASSLLDPAYEQYF
once | TRBJ2-1 | 17 | TRBV29-1 | TRBD1 | TGCAGCGTTGGAGATCTATGGGACAGAGAAAGGCACAATGAGCAGTTCTTC | CSVGDLWDRERHNEQFF
few | TRBJ2-7 | 13 | TRBV5-8 | . | TGTGCCAGCAGCTATGGACGCTCCTACGAGCAGTACTTC | CASSYGRSYEQYF
few | TRBJ2-4 | 15 | TRBV7-2 | TRBD2 | TGTGCCAGCAGCGCGGGACTAGCGGGAGGGAACATTCAGTACTTC | CASSAGLAGGNIQYF
many | TRBJ2-1 | 18 | TRBV11-2 | . | TGTGCCAGCAGCTTGGGGGACCCTCGAATCCCCCCAACAGGTGAGCAGTTCTTC | CASSLGDPRIPPTGEQFF
medium-sized | TRBJ1-2 | 13 | TRBV10-3 | . | TGTGCCATCAGTGGAAGACGGGACTATGGCTACACCTTC | CAISGRRDYGYTF
. | TRBJ2-6 | 13 | TRBV9 | . | TGTGCCAGCAGCGTAGCTGGGGCCAACGTCCTGACTTTC | CASSVAGANVLTF
. | TRBJ2-7 | 14 | TRBV7-2 | . | TGTACCAGCAGCTTAGGGGGATCCTCCTACGAGCAGTACTTC | CTSSLGGSSYEQYF
few | TRBJ1-1 | 14 | TRBV5-6 | . | TGTGCCAGCAGCTTGTTCGGGGGGAACACTGAAGCTTTCTTT | CASSLFGGNTEAFF
many | TRBJ2-7 | 15 | TRBV3-1 | TRBD1 | TGTGCCAGCAGCCACGACGAGGGACAGGCCTACGAGCAGTACTTC | CASSHDEGQAYEQYF
. | TRBJ1-6 | 12 | TRBV6-2/TRBV6-3 | . | TGTGCCAGCAGTTCCAATAATTCACCCATCCACTTT | CASSSNNSPIHF
few | TRBJ2-5 | 14 | TRBV11-2 | . | TGTGCCAGCAGCTTATCGACTGTTCAAGAGACCCAGTACTTC | CASSLSTVQETQYF
. | TRBJ2-2 | 12 | TRBV3-1 | . | TGTGCCAGCAGCCACCCTACCGGGGAGCTGTTTTTT | CASSHPTGELFF
many | TRBJ1-5 | 13 | TRBV12-5 | . | TGTGCTAGTGGTGGACAATCTCAACAGCCCCAGCATTTT | CASGGQSQQPQHF
. | TRBJ2-3 | 16 | TRBV7-9 | TRBD2 | TGTGCCAGCAGCTTAGCCGGGACTAGCGGCACAGATACGCAGTATTTT | CASSLAGTSGTDTQYF
many | TRBJ2-3 | 13 | TRBV15 | . | TGTGCCACCAGGACCCACTTCACAGATACGCAGTATTTT | CATRTHFTDTQYF
. | TRBJ1-1 | 14 | TRBV27 | . | TGTGCCAGCAGTGGGGCAGGAAGGAACACTGAAGCTTTCTTT | CASSGAGRNTEAFF
many | TRBJ2-1 | 15 | TRBV6-1 | TRBD2 | TGTGCCAGCAGCCTACTAGCGGGGACTGACAATGAGCAGTTCTTC | CASSLLAGTDNEQFF
few | TRBJ1-3 | 16 | TRBV4-1 | . | TGCGCCAGCAGCCACCTCGGCCGGAGCTCTGGAAACACCATATATTTT | CASSHLGRSSGNTIYF
few | TRBJ2-7 | 15 | TRBV5-4 | TRBD2 | TGTGCCAGCAGCTCCGGGAGGGGGAGCTCCTACGAGCAGTACTTC | CASSSGRGSSYEQYF
. | TRBJ2-7 | 12 | TRBV20-1 | . | TGCAGTGCTTCCGGGAACGGAAACGAGCAGTACTTC | CSASGNGNEQYF
few | TRBJ2-7 | 15 | TRBV28 | . | TGTGCCAGCAGTCCCACAGGGTTGGCCTCCTACGAGCAGTACTTC | CASSPTGLASYEQYF
medium-sized | TRBJ2-7 | 12 | TRBV5-1 | TRBD1 | TGCGCCAGCAGCTACAGGGGCTACGAGCAGTACTTC | CASSYRGYEQYF
few | TRBJ2-7 | 14 | TRBV9 | TRBD1 | TGTGCCAGCAGCCCGGCCGGGACAGACTACGAGCAGTACTTC | CASSPAGTDYEQYF
. | TRBJ1-1 | 13 | TRBV6-9 | . | TGTGCCAGCAGTTGCGGGGGGAGGACTGAAGCTTTCTTT | CASSCGGRTEAFF
many | TRBJ1-3 | 16 | TRBV7-6 | . | TGTGCCAGCAGCCCCGGCCCGGGGTACTCTGGAAACACCATATATTTT | CASSPGPGYSGNTIYF
medium-sized | TRBJ2-7 | 12 | TRBV27 | . | TGTGCCAGCAGTCCAAACGGGAACGAGCAGTACTTC | CASSPNGNEQYF
. | TRBJ1-3 | 15 | TRBV30 | . | TGTGCCTGGGGTAGAGACAGAGTCTCTGGAAACACCATATATTTT | CAWGRDRVSGNTIYF
many | TRBJ1-3 | 16 | TRBV7-9 | . | TGTGCCAGCAGCTTACCGCAGGGGAGCTCTGGAAACACCATATATTTT | CASSLPQGSSGNTIYF
. | TRBJ2-6 | 19 | TRBV11-3 | TRBD1 | TGTGCCAGCAGCTTAAGGCGACAGGGGTTAAGCTCTTGGGCCAACGTCCTGACTTTC | CASSLRRQGLSSWANVLTF
many | TRBJ1-5 | 13 | TRBV27 | . | TGTGCCAGCAGTTCCGCGGGGGTTCAGCCCCAGCATTTT | CASSSAGVQPQHF
few | TRBJ1-2 | 14 | TRBV5-6 | TRBD1 | TGTGCCAGCAGCTATAGACAGGGGGGTTATGGCTACACCTTC | CASSYRQGGYGYTF
few | TRBJ2-1 | 14 | TRBV5-1 | . | TGCGCCAGCAGCTTGGTGGCAGGGAAGAACGAGCAGTTCTTC | CASSLVAGKNEQFF
. | TRBJ2-4 | 13 | TRBV20-1 | . | TGCAGTGCTAGAGGGCAAGCCAAAAACATTCAGTACTTC | CSARGQAKNIQYF
many | TRBJ2-5 | 16 | TRBV11-3 | . | TGTGCCAGCAGCTTTGCTTCTAGCGCTGGACAAGAGACCCAGTACTTC | CASSFASSAGQETQYF
few | TRBJ2-7 | 18 | TRBV12-5 | TRBD2 | TGTGCTAGTGGTTTGCCCCGGACATCCTGGACTAGCGGGAGGGCGCAGTACTTC | CASGLPRTSWTSGRAQYF
. | TRBJ1-2 | 15 | TRBV2 | TRBD1 | TGTGTCAGCAGTGAAATAGGACAGGGGGCGGGAGGCTACACCTTC | CVSSEIGQGAGGYTF
many | TRBJ2-1 | 11 | TRBV11-3 | . | TGTGCCAGCAGCTCCTCGGCTGAGCAGTTCTTC | CASSSSAEQFF
many | TRBJ2-1 | 13 | TRBV5-5 | . | TGTGCCAGCAGTGCGGTCAGTCCCAATGAGCAGTTCTTC | CASSAVSPNEQFF
many | TRBJ2-7 | 13 | TRBV6-1 | . | TGTGCCAGCAGTCAAACCAGGGGTTACGAGCAGTACTTC | CASSQTRGYEQYF
. | TRBJ2-2 | 13 | TRBV7-3 | . | TGTGCCAGCAGCTTGTCGGGAACCGGGGAGCTGTTTTTT | CASSLSGTGELFF
few | TRBJ1-6 | 14 | TRBV11-3 | . | TGTGCCAGCAGCCCCGGTGTAGCTAATTCACCCCTCCACTTT | CASSPGVANSPLHF
. | TRBJ2-3 | 15 | TRBV18 | . | TGTGCCAGCTCACCACCCCAGAGAGGAGGGGATACGCAGTATTTT | CASSPPQRGGDTQYF
many | TRBJ2-2 | 14 | TRBV19 | . | TGTGCCAGTAGAGGCCGGGGCTCCGCCGGGGAGCTGTTTTTT | CASRGRGSAGELFF